The clone carrying this TCR beta chain is medium-sized. Molecular barcoded adaptors covering alpha/delta and beta/gamma chains were used on approximately 400 ng RNA. Each CDR3 protein gets one entry after TCRdb re-called the reads with MiXCR. The sample carries approximately 50,000 distinct CDR3 sequences, 20% to 25% recorded once. This specimen belongs to a study of read filtering for tumor transcriptome and immune sequencing. V lost 6 bases and J lost 11, with 16 bases in between. From germline, CDR1 is SQVTM and CDR2 ANQGSEA. There are 11 residues in the CDR3. The chain couples TRBV29-1 to TRBJ1-1; D is unresolved. This sequence originates from a donor aged 40 or older with multiple myeloma. Input material: a population of CD138-negative cells sorted from bone marrow. CDR3 in DNA: TGCAGCGTACTGACGGGATTTGGGGCTTTCTTT. It encodes CSVLTGFGAFF.